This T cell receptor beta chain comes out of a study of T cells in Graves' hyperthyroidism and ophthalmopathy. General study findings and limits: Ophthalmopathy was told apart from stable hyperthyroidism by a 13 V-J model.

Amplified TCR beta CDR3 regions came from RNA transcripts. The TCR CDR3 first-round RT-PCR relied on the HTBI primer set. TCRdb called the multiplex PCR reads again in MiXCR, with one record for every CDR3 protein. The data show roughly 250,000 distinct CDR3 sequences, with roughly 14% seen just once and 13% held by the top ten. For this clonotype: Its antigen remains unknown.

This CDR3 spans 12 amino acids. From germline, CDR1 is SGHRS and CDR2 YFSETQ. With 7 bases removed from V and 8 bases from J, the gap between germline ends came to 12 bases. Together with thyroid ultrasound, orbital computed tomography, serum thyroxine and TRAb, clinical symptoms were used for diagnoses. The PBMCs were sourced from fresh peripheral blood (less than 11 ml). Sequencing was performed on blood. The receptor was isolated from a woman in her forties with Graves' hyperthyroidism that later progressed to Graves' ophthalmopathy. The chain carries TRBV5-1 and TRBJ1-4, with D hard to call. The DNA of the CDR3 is TGCGCCAGCGGGAGAGAGGGAGAAAAACTGTTTTTT. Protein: CASGREGEKLFF.